This T cell receptor beta chain was sequenced in a study of radiation and T cells in renal cell carcinoma. Indicated time point: blood 2 weeks post-SBRT. Treatment of the sample: 15 Gy SBRT to primary tumor, nephrectomy 4 weeks later. Serial blood draws occurred at baseline and 2 and 4 weeks post-SBRT. This renal cell carcinoma was of the clear cell type. Data came from immunoSEQ multiplex PCR; TCRdb stores just in-frame clones and leaves some out. The table includes roughly 28,000 clones, 81% detected once. Germline CDR1 and CDR2: LNHDA and SQIVND (reference sequence). The length of the CDR3 is 13 residues. V was shortened by 0 bases and J by 6 bases, with 9 bases between the two germline ends. To note about this clone: The antigen is not known.

Findings of the study overall: In blood, top tumor clones expanded by 2 weeks, shrinking by 4.

This receptor was identified in a man between 60 and 75 years old with renal cell carcinoma. Sequencing was performed on blood, taken from a patient whose treatment included radiotherapy and nephrectomy. The genes are TRBV19 and TRBJ2-7; D is uncertain. The CDR3 DNA reads as TGTGCCAGTAGTATAGAGCCCAGTCTCGAGCAGTACTTC. Translating gives CASSIEPSLEQYF.